This T cell receptor beta chain was identified in a study of T cell responses to AZD1222 COVID-19 vaccine. The repertoire was sequenced with immunoSEQ multiplex PCR; TCRdb's copy has only in-frame clones and lacks some. Of 150,000 to 190,000 clones listed, about nine tenths are singletons. Comment on this clone: Its antigen is unknown.

Looked up from germline, CDR1 is LNHDA and CDR2 is SQIVND (reference sequence). The CDR3 covers 15 residues. V dropped 5 bases and J dropped 2; count of bases not matched to a gene: 6. Study conclusions and caveats: Among the donors, most were white British and more were female, and clonal diversity was possibly underestimated. An increase in Spike-specific TCR breadth and depth was observed after two AZD1222 doses. Unmutated variant regions reportedly attract nearly half of all spike-specific TCRs.

The sample consisted of peripheral blood, taken on day 0 of AZD1222 vaccination. The chain links TRBV19 to TRBJ1-5; 7 positions agree with TRBD1. This receptor was obtained from an adult in good health. For the CDR3, the DNA is TGTGCCAGTAGTTGGGAAGGGGGCGGCAATCAGCCCCAGCATTTT. It is translated as CASSWEGGGNQPQHF.